One and the same sample provided the 21 T cell receptor beta chains below, sequenced in a study of cytomegalovirus exposure and HLA in healthy donors. PCR primers comprised 60 Vbeta and 13 Jbeta primers. Sequencing used immunoSEQ multiplex PCR; TCRdb keeps in-frame clones, though not all of them. The data hold more than 95,000 clones, with over 65% observed a single time. The source material was PBMCs. These receptors were obtained from a woman aged 45 to 65 in good health and CMV-seropositive.

This clone occurred a few times. V and J are TRBV11-3 and TRBJ1-1, with D tentatively TRBD1 (5 bases). CDR1 is SGHNT, CDR2 YENEEA, per germline. V was cut by 2 bases and J by 1 base, with 8 bases left in between. CDR3 length: 14 amino acids. The CDR3 sequence is CASSLQGQNTEAFF. CDR3 DNA sequence: TGTGCCAGCAGCTTACAGGGTCAGAACACTGAAGCTTTCTTT.

The V and J genes are TRBV7-9 and TRBJ1-1, with D possibly TRBD1 on 5 matching bases. In germline, CDR1 is SEHNR, CDR2 FQNEAQ (reference sequence). Deletions cut 1 base from V and 8 bases from J, with 11 bases between. This CDR3 spans 13 amino acids. CDR3 DNA: TGTGCCAGCAGCTTAGAGGGGTTTCAGGAAGCTTTCTTT. Translated, it gives CASSLEGFQEAFF.

The chain is built from TRBV7-8 and TRBJ1-5, with 9 bases fitting TRBD1. The J segment lost 1 base and the V segment lost 2 bases, leaving 3 bases of the junction unmatched. The germline CDR1 and CDR2 sequences are SGHVS and FQNEAQ. The CDR3 runs 16 residues. The CDR3 here is CASSLTGQGSNQPQHF. In DNA, the CDR3 is TGTGCCAGCAGCTTAACGGGACAGGGAAGCAATCAGCCCCAGCATTTT.

The rearrangement uses TRBV18 and TRBJ2-1, with D possibly TRBD1 on 6 matching bases. Trimming stripped 4 bases from V and 2 bases from J, with 12 bases between. Germline assignment: CDR1 KGHSH and CDR2 LQKENI. CDR3 length: 15 residues. This CDR3 is CASSLSAGAYNEQFF. Written as DNA, the CDR3 is TGTGCCAGCTCACTGTCTGCAGGGGCCTACAATGAGCAGTTCTTC.

The chain carries TRBV5-1 and TRBJ2-3, with D unresolved. The CDR3 spans 12 residues. Trimming shortened V by 2 bases and J by 4 bases, and 5 bases separated the two germline ends. Germline CDR1 is SGHRS and CDR2 is YFSETQ. CDR3 amino acids: CASSFSADTQYF. DNA for the CDR3: TGCGCCAGCAGCTTCAGCGCAGATACGCAGTATTTT.

The gene calls are TRBV4-3 and TRBJ1-2; D is unclear. CDR3 length: 18 amino acids. Trimming removed 1 base from V and 3 bases from J, with 21 bases in between. Germline assignment: CDR1 LGHNA and CDR2 YSLEER. The CDR3 bases are TGCGCCAGCAGCCAAGGTTGGTATTCGCGGGGAAACGACTATGGCTACACCTTC. Protein sequence: CASSQGWYSRGNDYGYTF.

J is TRBJ2-7 and V is TRBV11-2; 10 nucleotides line up with TRBD1. Germline V gives CDR1 SGHAT, CDR2 FQNNGV. This CDR3 has 13 residues. Germline trimming cut 3 bases from V and 9 bases from J; bases unmatched to any gene: 5. The CDR3 protein is CASSFGTGAAQYF. CDR3 in DNA: TGTGCCAGCAGCTTCGGGACAGGGGCCGCGCAGTACTTC.

The chain couples TRBV19 to TRBJ1-2; D gene ambiguous. V shed 5 bases and J shed 7 bases, with 14 bases lying between them. The CDR3 runs 13 residues. CDR1 is LNHDA, CDR2 SQIVND, per germline (reference sequence). The CDR3 DNA is TGTGCCAGTAGTCCGGAGGGCCGGGCTGGCTACACCTTC. Encoded protein: CASSPEGRAGYTF.

CDR3 nucleotides: TGTGCCAGCAGCTTAGCGACAGGGGGCAATCAGCCCCAGCATTTT. This gives the protein CASSLATGGNQPQHF. The chain links TRBV7-2 to TRBJ1-5; 8 bases are shared with TRBD1. The CDR3 is made up of 15 amino acids. V lost 0 bases to trimming and J lost 2 bases; unmatched junction nucleotides: 0. CDR1 and CDR2 (germline): SGHTA, FQGNSA.

The chain couples TRBV5-1 to TRBJ2-5; weak D call: TRBD2 (5 bases). The CDR3 is made up of 13 amino acids. V gave up 2 bases and J gave up 2 bases, with 7 bases separating them. In germline, CDR1 is SGHRS, CDR2 YFSETQ. The CDR3 coding sequence is TGCGCCAGCAGCTTTCCGGGACAAGAGACCCAGTACTTC. It specifies CASSFPGQETQYF.

The rearrangement uses TRBV11-3 and TRBJ1-1, with TRBD1 as a possible D gene (6 bases). This CDR3 has 13 amino acids. Trimming took 1 base from V and 4 from J, leaving 7 bases between them. Germline-derived CDR1 and CDR2 are SGHNT and YENEEA. CDR3 coding DNA: TGTGCCAGCAGCTTAGGGACAGCCACTGAAGCTTTCTTT. Translation: CASSLGTATEAFF. The variable domain in full, with the rest retrieved from reference TRBV11-3 and TRBJ1-1, is EAGVVQSPRYKIIEKKQPVAFWCNPISGHNTLYWYLQNLGQGPELLIRYENEEAVDDSQLPKDRFSAERLKGVDSTLKIQPAELGDSAVYLCASSLGTATEAFFGQGTRLTVV.

Concerning this clone: A junction end diverges from the germline sequence, so it may reflect a read error. The CDR3 DNA follows: TGTTCCAGCAGCTTACCCGGGACAGGGGGGGACTTC. Its protein is CSSSLPGTGGDF. V is TRBV7-9 and J is TRBJ2-7; 11 nucleotides line up with TRBD1. The germline V gene encodes CDR1 SEHNR and CDR2 FQNEAQ (reference sequence). This CDR3 has 12 amino acids.

CDR3 nucleotide sequence: TGTGCCAGCAGCTTAGCAGGAGGATACTCCTACGAGCAGTACTTC. Translation: CASSLAGGYSYEQYF. This chain links TRBV7-6 with TRBJ2-7; the D gene is possibly TRBD2 (5 bases). This CDR3 region has 15 residues. Germline V gene lookup returns CDR1 SGHVS and CDR2 FNYEAQ. Trimming left V 0 bases short and J 0 bases short, with 9 bases between.

The V call is TRBV7-2, the J call TRBJ1-2; D gene ambiguous. Trimming took 5 bases from V and 8 from J, leaving 9 bases between them. The CDR3 length is 11 residues. Germline CDR1 SGHTA, CDR2 FQGNSA. CDR3 loop: CASSLYGGYTF. The CDR3 DNA reads as TGTGCCAGCAGCCTGTACGGGGGCTACACCTTC.

This chain connects TRBV20-1 to TRBJ2-1; D is unresolved. CDR3 size: 10 residues. Between the trimmed V and J ends, which lost 5 bases and 6 bases, there was a span of 5 bases. CDR1 and CDR2 (germline): DFQATT, SNEGSKA (reference sequence). The CDR3 here is CSAFLNEQFF. The CDR3 nucleotides are TGCAGTGCTTTTCTCAATGAGCAGTTCTTC.

This rearrangement joins TRBV7-9 to TRBJ1-1; D perhaps matches TRBD1 (5 bases). In germline, CDR1 is SEHNR, CDR2 FQNEAQ (reference sequence). There are 15 residues in the CDR3. V was shortened by 6 bases and J by 0 bases, with 14 bases between the two germline ends. The chain's CDR3 is CASRVEKGLNTEAFF. The CDR3 DNA sequence: TGTGCCAGCAGAGTAGAAAAGGGGTTGAACACTGAAGCTTTCTTT.

This CDR3 is CASSITGARTDTQYF. As DNA, the CDR3 is TGTGCCAGCAGTATTACAGGGGCGAGGACAGATACGCAGTATTTT. This chain links TRBV6-5 with TRBJ2-3; 7 nucleotides agree with TRBD1. CDR3 length: 15 amino acids. CDR1 is MNHEY, CDR2 SVGAGI, per germline. V shed 5 bases and J 3 bases; nucleotides not matched to a gene: 8.

The CDR3 bases are TGCGCCAGCAGCCAAGATGGGAAGGGGGCGGTCTATGGCTACACCTTC. Protein: CASSQDGKGAVYGYTF. This chain connects TRBV4-3 to TRBJ1-2, with TRBD1 matching over 7 bases. The CDR3 is 16 amino acids. Germline V gene data show CDR1 as LGHNA and CDR2 as YSLEER. V was clipped by 0 bases and J by 4 bases; unmatched bases: 8.

The chain links TRBV11-2 to TRBJ2-7, with 10 bases that match TRBD2. The J segment lost 2 bases and the V segment lost 7 bases, leaving 11 bases of the junction unmatched. CDR1 is SGHAT and CDR2 is FQNNGV in the germline V gene. The CDR3 covers 16 residues. The CDR3 DNA is TGTGCCAGCACCTCCGGGGTCCTAGCGGGAGCCTACGAGCAGTACTTC. Translating gives CASTSGVLAGAYEQYF.

This chain joins TRBV18 and TRBJ2-1; no clear D gene. Germline V lookup: CDR1 KGHSH, CDR2 LQKENI. V lost 5 bases and J 7 bases, leaving 9 bases between the germline ends. The CDR3 has 12 residues. The CDR3 spells CASSTIGNEQFF. CDR3 nucleotide sequence: TGTGCCAGCTCAACCATCGGGAATGAGCAGTTCTTC.

V usage is TRBV6-6 and J usage is TRBJ1-1; TRBD1 matches 9 bases. CDR1 is MNHNY and CDR2 is SVGAGI in the germline V gene (reference sequence). With V trimmed by 7 bases and J by 11 bases, 8 bases remained unmatched. The CDR3 totals 12 residues. CDR3 coding DNA: TGTGCCAGCACCCGGACAGGGGAAATGGCTTTCTTT. Encoded protein: CASTRTGEMAFF.